This T cell receptor beta chain was recorded in a study of regulatory T cells in long-lasting Graves disease. Assembly of TCR beta libraries relied on iRepertoire HTBI primers together with Arm-PCR of CDR3 regions. As processed by the authors: From all samples, identification returned roughly 15 TRBJ and around 62 TRBV segments. Each CDR3 protein is one row after TCRdb ran MiXCR on the multiplex PCR reads. Clone size and V and J calls follow TCRdb, not the original study. The table includes approximately 250,000 distinct CDR3 sequences, roughly 18% detected once. The V and J ends lost 6 bases and 4 bases, in that order; junction bases with no gene match: 16. Germline CDR1 and CDR2: SGDLS and YYNGEE. This CDR3 is 18 amino acids long. Time point indicated: newly diagnosed GD, antithyroid drugs for less than 3 months. With RNA extracted from PBMCs as input, the TCR library was made. This clonotype was recorded many times.

This sequence joins TRBV9 and TRBJ1-2; 12 bases align to TRBD1. The sample here was peripheral blood mononuclear cells (PBMCs), taken at new diagnosis, from a patient treated with antithyroid drugs. The TCR comes from a female donor with Graves disease. CDR3 in amino acids: CASIPDRDRGRVRYGYTF. CDR3 in DNA: TGTGCCAGCATCCCCGACCGGGACAGGGGGCGCGTCCGCTATGGCTACACCTTC.